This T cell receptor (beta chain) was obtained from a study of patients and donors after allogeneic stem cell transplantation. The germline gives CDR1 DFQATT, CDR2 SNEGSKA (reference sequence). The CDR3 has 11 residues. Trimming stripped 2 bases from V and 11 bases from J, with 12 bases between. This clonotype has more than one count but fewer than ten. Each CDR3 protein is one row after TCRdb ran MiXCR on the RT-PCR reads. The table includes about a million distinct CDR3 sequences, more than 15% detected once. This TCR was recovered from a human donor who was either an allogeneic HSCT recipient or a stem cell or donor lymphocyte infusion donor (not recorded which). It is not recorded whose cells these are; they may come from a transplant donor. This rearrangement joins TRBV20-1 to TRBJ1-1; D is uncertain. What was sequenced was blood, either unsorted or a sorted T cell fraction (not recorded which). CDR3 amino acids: CSARSQVGAFF. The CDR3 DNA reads TGCAGTGCTAGATCTCAGGTCGGGGCTTTCTTT.